These T cell receptor beta chains were read from a single sample in a study of identifying expanded T cells in peripheral blood. Produced via immunoSEQ multiplex PCR; TCRdb's table is partial and in-frame only. Of roughly 86,000 clones listed, approximately 84% were seen once; the top ten hold 4% to 5.5%. The sequencing sample was made of blood. The receptors stem from a person between 18 and 75 years old in good health. CDR3s include the opening cysteine and the closing phenylalanine or tryptophan. D genes are given only for firm matches. A clone size is listed for some rows: how often the clone was seen (once, few, many), or a class if it is expanded.

j_call,d_call,v_call,clone_size,cdr3_nt,cdr3_aa
TRBJ2-3,TRBD2,TRBV30,.,TGTGCCCTCGATGGGACACCTAAGGTAGCTAGCGGGGGGGCCATTTCCACAGATACGCAGTATTTT,CALDGTPKVASGGAISTDTQYF
TRBJ2-1,TRBD2,TRBV18,.,TGTGCCAGCTCACACACCTCTGGTAATCAGGGCTCTAGCGGGTGGAATGAGCAGTTCTTC,CASSHTSGNQGSSGWNEQFF
TRBJ2-7,.,TRBV18,.,TGTGCCAGCTCACCCGGGGGCTCCCTCGAGCAGTACTTC,CASSPGGSLEQYF
TRBJ1-6,.,TRBV9,.,TGTGCCAGCAGCGTCGCTTCAAATTGGGATTCACCCCTCCACTTT,CASSVASNWDSPLHF
TRBJ1-6,.,TRBV10-3,.,TGTGCCATCAGTGAAGGTTCTGCCGGACTTCGGGAAAGCCCCCTCCACTTT,CAISEGSAGLRESPLHF
TRBJ1-1,.,TRBV18,few,TGTGCCAGCTCACCCGACTTCTCGGGGCTTACTGAAGCTTTCTTT,CASSPDFSGLTEAFF
TRBJ1-6,.,TRBV7-9,few,TGTGCCAGCAGCTTAGGCTCGGATTCACCCCTCCACTTT,CASSLGSDSPLHF
TRBJ1-5,.,TRBV6-6,.,TGTGCCAGCAATCGCGGGCCTGATCAGCCCCAGCATTTT,CASNRGPDQPQHF
TRBJ1-5,.,TRBV5-6,.,TGTGCCAGCAGCTTGCGGGGGGCCAGCAATCAGCCCCAGCATTTT,CASSLRGASNQPQHF
TRBJ1-3,.,TRBV4-1,.,TGCGCCAGCAGCCAGGGGATTGGAAACACCATATATTTT,CASSQGIGNTIYF
TRBJ2-3,.,TRBV9,.,TGTGCCAGCAGCGTAGCCGACGGGGAGCAGTATTTT,CASSVADGEQYF
TRBJ2-1,TRBD1,TRBV7-2,few,TGTGCCAGCAGCTTTGGACCGGGACAGGGCCTCCACAATGAGCAGTTCTTC,CASSFGPGQGLHNEQFF
TRBJ1-5,.,TRBV2,.,TGTGCCAGCAACATGGAGGGGTTTCAGCCCCAGCATTTT,CASNMEGFQPQHF
TRBJ2-6,.,TRBV6-1,.,TGTGCCAGCAGTGAAGCGGCAGCCCCTGGGGCCAACGTCCTGACTTTC,CASSEAAAPGANVLTF
TRBJ1-6,.,TRBV9,.,TGTGCCAGCAGCGTAGAGGCTTCACCCCTCTACTTT,CASSVEASPLYF
TRBJ2-2,.,TRBV5-8,.,TGTGCCAGCAGTTCGGGTCTTACCGGGGAGCTGTTTTTT,CASSSGLTGELFF
TRBJ1-6,TRBD1,TRBV4-3,.,TGCGCCAGCAGCCGGACAGGGCGTGAATCACCCCTCCACTTT,CASSRTGRESPLHF
TRBJ1-1,.,TRBV18,few,TGTGCCAGCTCACCCATGAACACTGAAGCTTTCTTT,CASSPMNTEAFF
TRBJ1-2,.,TRBV9,.,TGTGCCAGCAGCCGGGACCAACCAAACTATGGCTACACCTTC,CASSRDQPNYGYTF
TRBJ1-1,.,TRBV2,few,TGTGCCAGCAGTGAATGGGCCCCTTGGGACACTGAAGCTTTCTTT,CASSEWAPWDTEAFF
TRBJ2-7,TRBD1,TRBV4-3,.,TGCGCCAGCAGCCAAGAACTTTTGGACAGGACCTCCTACGAGCAGTACTTC,CASSQELLDRTSYEQYF
TRBJ2-5,TRBD1,TRBV10-3,few,TGTGCCATCAGTGTGACAGGGGGCTTAGAGACCCAGTACTTC,CAISVTGGLETQYF
TRBJ2-3,.,TRBV14,.,TGTGCCAGCAGTCCAAGATACGGCGGGGGCCCCACAGATACGCAGTATTTT,CASSPRYGGGPTDTQYF
TRBJ2-1,TRBD1,TRBV2,.,TGTGCCAGCAGGGAGACAGGGGTCTCCTACAATGAGCAGTTCTTC,CASRETGVSYNEQFF
TRBJ2-3,TRBD2,TRBV9,once,TGTGCCAGCAGCCAAGCGGTCAGCGGGGGGGCAGCAGATACGCAGTATTTT,CASSQAVSGGAADTQYF
TRBJ1-1,.,TRBV7-9,.,TGTGCCAGCAGCTTATTAGGGGGGCGATTGGAAGCTTTCTTT,CASSLLGGRLEAFF
TRBJ1-2,TRBD1,TRBV18,few,TGTGCCAGCTCACCACCCGGGACAGCCCTTTATGGCTACACCTTC,CASSPPGTALYGYTF
TRBJ1-2,.,TRBV7-2,.,TGTGCCAGCAGCAGGGACCGGGGTAACTATGGCTACACCTTC,CASSRDRGNYGYTF
TRBJ1-1,.,TRBV7-8,once,TGTGCCAGCAGCAACATGGTTGCTGCTTTCTTT,CASSNMVAAFF
TRBJ1-2,.,TRBV6-1,.,TGTGCCAGCAGCCTGGCGAATGGCTACACCTTC,CASSLANGYTF
TRBJ2-7,.,TRBV5-1,once,TGCGCCAGCAGCGACCTAGGGGACGGCACCTACGAGCAGTACTTC,CASSDLGDGTYEQYF
TRBJ2-1,.,TRBV7-2,.,TGTGCCAGCAGCTTCCATCCTGGTGAGCAGTTCTTC,CASSFHPGEQFF
TRBJ1-2,TRBD1,TRBV10-3,.,TGTGCCATCAGTGGGGGACAGGGGATCTATGGCTACACCTTC,CAISGGQGIYGYTF
TRBJ1-5,.,TRBV11-2,.,TGTGCCAGCAGCTTAGATCATGGGTGGGGACCTAGCAATCAGCCCCAGCATTTT,CASSLDHGWGPSNQPQHF
TRBJ1-2,.,TRBV7-2,.,TGTGCCAGCAGCTTAGGCCGCAGACAGAGCTATGGCTACACCTTC,CASSLGRRQSYGYTF
TRBJ2-3,.,TRBV4-3,.,TGCGCCAGCAGCCAAGATGAATCGGGGGGCCCCCAAGATACGCAGTATTTT,CASSQDESGGPQDTQYF
TRBJ2-1,.,TRBV7-2,.,TGTGCCAGCAGCTTATACAGAAACAATGAGCAGTTCTTC,CASSLYRNNEQFF